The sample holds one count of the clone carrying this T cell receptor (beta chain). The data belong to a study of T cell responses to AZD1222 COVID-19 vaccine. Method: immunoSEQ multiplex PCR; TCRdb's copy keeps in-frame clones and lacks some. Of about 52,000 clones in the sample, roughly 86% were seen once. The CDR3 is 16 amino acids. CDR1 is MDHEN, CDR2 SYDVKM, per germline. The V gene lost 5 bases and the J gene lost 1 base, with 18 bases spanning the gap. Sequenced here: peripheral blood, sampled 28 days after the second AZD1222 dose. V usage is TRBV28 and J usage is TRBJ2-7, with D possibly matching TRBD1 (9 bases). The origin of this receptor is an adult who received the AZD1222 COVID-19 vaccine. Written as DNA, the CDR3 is TGTGCCAGCAGTGCGGGGGGACAGGGATTTTCCTACGAGCAGTACTTC. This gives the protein CASSAGGQGFSYEQYF.